This T cell receptor beta chain was recorded in a study of regulatory T cells in long-lasting Graves disease. Study results and caveats: Having only a small sample size may have limited accuracy.

This clonotype has ten or more counts. Its target is unknown. Arm-PCR of CDR3 regions and iRepertoire HTBI primers were used to build TCR beta libraries. From the multiplex PCR reads, TCRdb called clonotypes with MiXCR, one entry per CDR3 protein. The sample has some 370,000 distinct CDR3 sequences, roughly 12% seen once; the top ten hold approximately 19%. V was clipped by 7 bases and J by 2 bases, with 21 bases between them. The CDR3 runs to 15 residues. Germline loops: CDR1 SQVTM, CDR2 ANQGSEA. Time point: newly diagnosed GD, antithyroid drugs for less than 3 months. PBMCs provided the RNA from which the TCR library was made. The sample also formed part of further work on T cells in Graves' hyperthyroidism and ophthalmopathy.

This sample comprised peripheral blood mononuclear cells (PBMCs), obtained at new diagnosis, from a patient treated with antithyroid drugs. The chain combines TRBV29-1 with TRBJ2-7; possible D gene TRBD2, 6 bases. This TCR derives from a woman aged 18-29 years with Graves disease. CDR3 nucleotides: TGCAGCGCTACCCAAGCAGGGACTTCGGCCTACGAGCAGTACTTC. It translates to CSATQAGTSAYEQYF.